Listed below are T cell receptor beta chains from one sample, sequenced in a study of T cells in Graves' hyperthyroidism and ophthalmopathy. TCRdb recomputed calls from the multiplex PCR reads with MiXCR, one row per CDR3 protein. The sample has hundreds of thousands of distinct CDR3 sequences; about 45% are singletons. Sequenced input: peripheral blood or thyroid tissue (not recorded which). The receptor source for this set is an adult man with Graves' disease, either hyperthyroidism or ophthalmopathy (not recorded which). CDR3s include the opening cysteine and the closing phenylalanine or tryptophan. The D gene is left open where the match is weak. Clone sizes are given selectively: once, few, many, or a class where the clone is expanded.

j_call,v_call,d_call,clone_size,cdr3_nt,cdr3_aa
TRBJ1-5,TRBV2,NA,NA,TGTGCCAGCAGTGAAGGCGAGGCGGGACAGCCCCAGCATTTT,CASSEGEAGQPQHF
TRBJ1-1,TRBV6-1,NA,once,TGTGCCATCAGTGAAGCGGACGGTAATGAAGCTTTCTTT,CAISEADGNEAFF
TRBJ2-7,TRBV19,NA,NA,TGTGCCAGTAGTGCGCCTGGGGGCGCATCTCCCTACGAGCAGTACTTC,CASSAPGGASPYEQYF
TRBJ1-5,TRBV29-1,NA,NA,TGCAGCGTTGTGGGGTCGGATCAGCCCCAGCATTTT,CSVVGSDQPQHF
TRBJ2-7,TRBV10-2,NA,many,TGCGCCAGCAGGGCTAGCGATTACGAGCAGTACTTC,CASRASDYEQYF
TRBJ2-6,TRBV7-2,NA,NA,TGTGCCAGCAGCGCCGGGGGCAGCTCTGGGGCCAACGTCCTGACTTTC,CASSAGGSSGANVLTF
TRBJ2-2,TRBV7-9,TRBD2,NA,TGTGCCAGCAGCGTCCCTCCGGGACTACCCACCGGGGAGCTGTTTTTT,CASSVPPGLPTGELFF
TRBJ1-2,TRBV19,NA,NA,TGTGCCAGTACATTTTTAGGGGACATCTATGGCTACACCTTC,CASTFLGDIYGYTF
TRBJ2-7,TRBV10-3,NA,many,TGTGCCATCACCCCAGGCGGGGGCGGGTACGAGCAGTACTTC,CAITPGGGGYEQYF
TRBJ2-5,TRBV7-4,NA,NA,TGTGCCAGCAGTGAAGCGCTGGAGTCAGTGTACCAAGAGACCCAGTACTTC,CASSEALESVYQETQYF